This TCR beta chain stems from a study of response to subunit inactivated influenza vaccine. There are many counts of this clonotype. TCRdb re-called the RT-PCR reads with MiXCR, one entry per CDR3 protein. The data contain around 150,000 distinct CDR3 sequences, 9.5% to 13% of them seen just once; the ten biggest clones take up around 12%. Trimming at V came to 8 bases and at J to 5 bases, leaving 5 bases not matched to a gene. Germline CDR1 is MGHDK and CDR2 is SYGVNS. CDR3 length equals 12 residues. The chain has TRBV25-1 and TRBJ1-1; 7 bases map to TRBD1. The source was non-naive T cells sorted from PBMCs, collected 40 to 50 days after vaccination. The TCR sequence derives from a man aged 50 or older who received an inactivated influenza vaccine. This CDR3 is CASRSGGTEAFF. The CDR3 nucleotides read TGTGCCAGCCGCTCAGGGGGTACTGAAGCTTTCTTT.